Listed below are T cell receptor beta chains from one sample, sequenced in a study of blood T cell repertoires in COVID-19. TCRdb's table, derived via immunoSEQ multiplex PCR, lists solely in-frame clones and lacks some. This table has approximately 330,000 clones, roughly 89% appearing once. Sequenced sample: peripheral blood. Receptor source: a man aged 30-40 years with COVID-19, enrolled during active disease. CDR3s include the opening cysteine and the closing phenylalanine or tryptophan. Each record gives: V gene, D gene, J gene, clone size, CDR3 protein, CDR3 DNA. A D gene is named only where the DNA matches it firmly. Clone size is given for some rows only: seen once, a few or many times, or a class if the clone is expanded.

TRBV29-1	TRBD2	TRBJ2-1	-	CSVGRTSGLNNEQFF	TGCAGCGTCGGCCGGACTAGCGGCCTGAACAATGAGCAGTTCTTC
TRBV2	-	TRBJ1-5	-	CASSEQLDQPQHF	TGTGCCAGCAGTGAGCAGTTGGATCAGCCCCAGCATTTT
TRBV27	TRBD1	TRBJ1-2	-	CASSLGQGTNYGYTF	TGTGCCAGCAGTTTGGGACAGGGCACTAACTATGGCTACACCTTC
TRBV7-2	-	TRBJ2-1	-	CASSQQGYINEQFF	TGTGCCAGCAGCCAGCAGGGCTACATCAATGAGCAGTTCTTC
TRBV28	TRBD2	TRBJ2-7	-	CASSLTVSGSDYEQYF	TGTGCCAGCAGTTTAACAGTCAGCGGGAGTGACTACGAGCAGTACTTC
TRBV29-1	-	TRBJ2-1	-	CSVELGQGSRNEQFF	TGCAGCGTTGAATTAGGGCAGGGATCGAGGAATGAGCAGTTCTTC
TRBV5-1	TRBD1	TRBJ2-7	few	CASSLEAYRGLPGYEQYF	TGCGCCAGCAGCTTGGAGGCTTACAGGGGGCTACCGGGCTACGAGCAGTACTTC
TRBV28	-	TRBJ1-5	few	CASSESTGSGNQPQHF	TGTGCCAGCAGTGAGTCGACTGGTAGTGGCAATCAGCCCCAGCATTTT
TRBV27	TRBD1	TRBJ2-3	-	CASGQGTDTQYF	TGTGCCTCCGGACAGGGTACAGATACGCAGTATTTT
TRBV7-3	-	TRBJ1-1	-	CASSLMAGGGEAFF	TGTGCCAGCAGCTTAATGGCAGGAGGTGGTGAAGCTTTCTTT
TRBV18	-	TRBJ1-1	once	CASSPRTEFMNTEAFF	TGTGCCAGCTCACCACGGACAGAATTCATGAACACTGAAGCTTTCTTT
TRBV18	-	TRBJ1-1	-	CASSPREGNTEAFF	TGTGCCAGCTCACCGAGAGAGGGGAACACTGAAGCTTTCTTT
TRBV6-5	-	TRBJ1-3	-	CASSYSAQGLNTIYF	TGTGCCAGCAGTTACTCGGCGCAGGGGCTAAACACCATATATTTT
TRBV29-1	TRBD1	TRBJ1-2	-	CSVEPGGYGYTF	TGCAGCGTTGAACCAGGGGGCTATGGCTACACCTTC
TRBV7-9	TRBD1	TRBJ1-1	-	CASSGPGQGVRSEAFF	TGTGCCAGCTCCGGGCCGGGACAGGGAGTTAGAAGTGAAGCTTTCTTT
TRBV19	TRBD2	TRBJ2-5	-	CASSIRVAGGHETQYF	TGTGCCAGTAGTATCCGCGTGGCGGGGGGGCACGAGACCCAGTACTTC
TRBV6-2/TRBV6-3	-	TRBJ1-5	few	CASSYEQGRAPQHF	TGTGCCAGCAGTTACGAGCAGGGAAGGGCGCCCCAGCATTTT
TRBV6-5	-	TRBJ2-7	-	CASSYSTGLGVYEQYF	TGTGCCAGCAGTTACTCCACAGGGTTAGGTGTCTACGAGCAGTACTTC
TRBV19	-	TRBJ2-7	-	CASNLGGRGSYEQYF	TGTGCCAGCAACCTCGGAGGCCGTGGGTCCTACGAGCAGTACTTC
TRBV29-1	TRBD1	TRBJ1-1	-	CSGGTGDTEAFF	TGCAGCGGCGGGACAGGGGACACTGAAGCTTTCTTT
TRBV19	-	TRBJ2-2	-	CATEVWSTGELFF	TGTGCCACAGAAGTTTGGAGCACCGGGGAGCTGTTTTTT
TRBV23-1	-	TRBJ2-7	-	CASSQHVPGRGATETNYEQYF	TGCGCCAGCAGTCAGCACGTCCCGGGACGGGGGGCCACGGAGACTAACTACGAGCAGTACTTC
TRBV11-2	TRBD2	TRBJ2-3	once	CASSSHSLSGGDTDTQYF	TGTGCCAGCAGCTCCCATTCCCTCAGCGGGGGAGATACAGATACGCAGTATTTT
TRBV28	TRBD1	TRBJ1-2	-	CASSFKLTGDDGYTF	TGTGCCAGCAGTTTTAAACTGACAGGGGACGATGGCTACACCTTC
TRBV4-2	TRBD1	TRBJ1-2	-	CASSYLRDRANYGYTF	TGTGCCAGCAGCTATCTCCGGGACAGGGCTAACTATGGCTACACCTTC
TRBV5-6	-	TRBJ1-1	-	CASSSDRQFSTEAFF	TGTGCCAGCAGCTCCGACCGACAGTTCTCCACTGAAGCTTTCTTT
TRBV7-3	TRBD2	TRBJ2-5	-	CASSPGLAGGTQYF	TGTGCCAGCAGCCCCGGACTAGCGGGAGGGACCCAGTACTTC
TRBV5-1	TRBD2	TRBJ2-3	-	CASSQLGLAGGGDTQYF	TGCGCCAGCAGCCAGCTGGGACTAGCGGGAGGGGGAGATACGCAGTATTTT
TRBV3-1/TRBV3-2	TRBD2	TRBJ2-7	-	CASSREGPSYEQYF	TGTGCCAGCAGCAGGGAGGGACCCTCCTACGAGCAGTACTTC